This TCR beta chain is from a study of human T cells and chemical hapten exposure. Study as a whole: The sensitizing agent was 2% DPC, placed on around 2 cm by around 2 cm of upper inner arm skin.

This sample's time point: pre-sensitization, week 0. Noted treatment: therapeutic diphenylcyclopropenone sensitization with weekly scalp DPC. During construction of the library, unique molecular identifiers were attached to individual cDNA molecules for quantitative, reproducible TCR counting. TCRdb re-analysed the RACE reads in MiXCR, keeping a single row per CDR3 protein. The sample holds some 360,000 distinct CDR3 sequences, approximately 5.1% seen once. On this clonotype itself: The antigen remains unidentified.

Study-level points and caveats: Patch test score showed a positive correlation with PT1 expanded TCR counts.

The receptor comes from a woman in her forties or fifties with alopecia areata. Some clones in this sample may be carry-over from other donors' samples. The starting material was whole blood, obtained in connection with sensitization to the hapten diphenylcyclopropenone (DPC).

The CDR3 nucleotides are TGCAGTGCCAGCCAGGGGGCGTCCACCGGGGAGCTGTTTTTT. Translated, it gives CSASQGASTGELFF. The V call is TRBV20-1, the J call TRBJ2-2, with 8 bases that match TRBD1. Germline-derived CDR1 and CDR2 are DFQATT and SNEGSKA (reference sequence). The ends lost 6 bases at V and 4 bases at J; junction bases unmatched: 7. The CDR3 loop spans 14 amino acids.